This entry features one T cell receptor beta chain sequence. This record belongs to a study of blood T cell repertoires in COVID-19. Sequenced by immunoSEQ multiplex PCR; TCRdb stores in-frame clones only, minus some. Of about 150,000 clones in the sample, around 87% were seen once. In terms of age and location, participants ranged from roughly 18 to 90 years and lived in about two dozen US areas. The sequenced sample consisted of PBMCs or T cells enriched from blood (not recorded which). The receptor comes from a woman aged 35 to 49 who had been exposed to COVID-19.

Here the CDR3 reads CASRDQGAGSPLHF. In DNA, the CDR3 is TGTGCCAGCAGAGATCAGGGGGCAGGTTCACCCCTCCACTTT. The J gene is TRBJ1-6, the V gene TRBV2; 8 bases map to TRBD1. This CDR3 is built from 14 residues. Germline lookup yields CDR1 SNHLY and CDR2 FYNNEI. V shed 6 bases and J 9 bases; nucleotides not matched to a gene: 7. Full variable domain (remainder filled in from reference TRBV2 and TRBJ1-6): EPEVTQTPSHQVTQMGQEVILRCVPISNHLYFYWYRQILGQKVEFLVSFYNNEISEKSEIFDDQFSVERPDGSNFTLKIRSTKLEDSAMYFCASRDQGAGSPLHFGNGTRLTVT.